A single sample is the source of the 6 T cell receptor beta chains below, sequenced in a study of radiotherapy plus CTLA-4 blockade in lung cancer. Only in-frame clones appear in the TCRdb table, and some are missing; sequencing was by immunoSEQ multiplex PCR. Of around 99,000 clones detected, about 86% appear once; the ten largest clones hold 4.9%. The sequencing here drew on peripheral blood, taken from a patient treated with radiotherapy plus ipilimumab. These receptor sequences come from a human donor with non-small cell lung cancer that progressed on radiotherapy plus ipilimumab.

The chain carries TRBV7-9 and TRBJ1-4; a weak D match, TRBD1 (5 bases). Per the germline V gene, CDR1 is SEHNR and CDR2 is FQNEAQ (reference sequence). The CDR3 has 16 residues. The ends were cut back, 5 bases at V and 7 bases at J, with 20 bases in the middle. The CDR3: CASSQLTGQEPEKLFF. CDR3 nucleotides: TGTGCCAGCAGCCAACTCACGGGGCAGGAACCTGAAAAACTGTTTTTT.

The rearrangement links TRBV4-1 to TRBJ1-2, with 9 bases that match TRBD1. CDR1 MGHRA and CDR2 YSYEKL come from the germline V gene. Trimming at V came to 3 bases and at J to 4 bases, leaving 6 bases not matched to a gene. CDR3 length: 15 amino acids. The CDR3 region is CASSQGPGQGYGYTF. CDR3 sequence (DNA): TGCGCCAGCAGCCAGGGACCGGGACAGGGCTATGGCTACACCTTC.

DNA of the CDR3: TGTGCCAGTTCTCAACATAGCGGGAGGGCCACAGATACGCAGTATTTT. Its translation is CASSQHSGRATDTQYF. The rearrangement links TRBV25-1 to TRBJ2-3, with 11 nucleotides matching TRBD2. J lost 2 bases, V lost 9 bases, and 10 bases had no gene match. Per the germline V gene, CDR1 is MGHDK and CDR2 is SYGVNS. The CDR3 loop spans 16 amino acids. The full variable domain, rest sourced from reference TRBV25-1 and TRBJ2-3, is EADIYQTPRYLVIGTGKKITLECSQTMGHDKMYWYQQDPGMELHLIHYSYGVNSTEKGDLSSESTVSRIRTEHFPLTLESARPSHTSQYLCASSQHSGRATDTQYFGPGTRLTVL.

This chain connects TRBV14 to TRBJ1-1; D call uncertain. CDR1 SGHDN and CDR2 FVKESK come from the germline V gene. The CDR3 sequence is 13 residues long. V was trimmed by 4 bases and J by 0 bases, leaving 6 bases between them. The DNA of the CDR3 is TGTGCCAGCAGCCCCAGCATGAACACTGAAGCTTTCTTT. Translated, it gives CASSPSMNTEAFF.

The V gene is TRBV19, the J gene TRBJ2-7; 12 positions match TRBD2. Trimming cost V 2 bases and J 6 bases; bases outside gene matches: 8. This CDR3 is 16 amino acids long. CDR1 and CDR2 (germline): LNHDA, SQIVND (reference sequence). CDR3 bases: TGTGCCAGTAGTATAAAGACTAGCGGGAGCTTACCCGAGCAGTACTTC. Translated: CASSIKTSGSLPEQYF.

This chain joins TRBV25-1 and TRBJ1-2; D unresolved. Trimming removed 3 bases at V and 0 bases at J, with 8 bases between. The CDR3 consists of 14 residues. In germline, CDR1 is MGHDK, CDR2 SYGVNS. In nucleotides, the CDR3 is TGTGCCAGCAGTGAGCAGCAGCCTAACTATGGCTACACCTTC. The encoded protein is CASSEQQPNYGYTF.